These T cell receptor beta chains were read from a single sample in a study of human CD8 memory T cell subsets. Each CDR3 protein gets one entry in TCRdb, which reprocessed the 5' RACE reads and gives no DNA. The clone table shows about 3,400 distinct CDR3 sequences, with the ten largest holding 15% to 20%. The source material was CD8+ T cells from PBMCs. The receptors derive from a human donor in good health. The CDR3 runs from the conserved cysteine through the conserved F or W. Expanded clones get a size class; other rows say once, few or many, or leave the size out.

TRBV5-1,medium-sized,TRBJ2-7,CASSVRIGYEQYF
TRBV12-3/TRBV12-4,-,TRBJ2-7,CASSSWGYEQYF
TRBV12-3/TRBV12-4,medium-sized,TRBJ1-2,CASSSDSFYGYTF
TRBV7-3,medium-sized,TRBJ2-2,CASSLLPGLAFNTGELFF
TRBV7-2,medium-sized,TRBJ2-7,CASSETSGMGEQYF
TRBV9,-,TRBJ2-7,CASSVATGAEQYF
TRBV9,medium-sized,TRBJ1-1,CASSSPPTGGTEAFF
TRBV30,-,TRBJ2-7,CAWSVPSYEQYF
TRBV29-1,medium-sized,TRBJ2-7,CSVEGTSGRRSSYEQYF
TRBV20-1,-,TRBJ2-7,CSARSTSGVPYEQYF
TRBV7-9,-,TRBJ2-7,CASSYMGRVGEQYF
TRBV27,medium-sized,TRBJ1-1,CASSLTPSTEAFF
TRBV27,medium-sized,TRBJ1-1,CASSFGGGLEAFF
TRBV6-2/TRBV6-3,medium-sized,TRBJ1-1,CASRGQGATSEAFF
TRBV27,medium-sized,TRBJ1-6,CASSLSGGPSSYNSPLHF
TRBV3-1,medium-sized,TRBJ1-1,CASSPEQVMNTEAFF
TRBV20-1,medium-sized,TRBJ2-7,CSASRTLETGTYEQYF
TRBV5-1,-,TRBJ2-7,CASSTTGDSASYEQYF
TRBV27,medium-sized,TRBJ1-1,CASSYRAHPGGTEAFF
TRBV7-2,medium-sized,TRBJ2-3,CASSRLLAPSTDTQYF
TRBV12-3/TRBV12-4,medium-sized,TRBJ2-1,CASSFDGTSIDEQFF
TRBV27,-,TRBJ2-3,CASSFFLGGTDTQYF
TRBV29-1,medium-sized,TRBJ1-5,CSALRTLYRAPQPQHF
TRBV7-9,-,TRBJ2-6,CASRPTGGFSEVNVLTF
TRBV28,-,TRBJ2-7,CASKGQGDHEQYF
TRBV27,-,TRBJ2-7,CASSLARATEQYF
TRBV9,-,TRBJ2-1,CASSAGTVSYNEQFF
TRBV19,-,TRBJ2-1,CASQLADSYNEQFF
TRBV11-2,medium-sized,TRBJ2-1,CASSLVPERSLNEQFF
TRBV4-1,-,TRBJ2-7,CASSQDLGTYEQYF
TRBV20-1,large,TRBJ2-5,CSAREDQVPGETQYF
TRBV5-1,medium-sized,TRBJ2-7,CASSQGTYSYEQYF
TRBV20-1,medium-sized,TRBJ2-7,CSARDFRRTYDSYEQYF
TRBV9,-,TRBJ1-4,CASSVGSAQGKLFF
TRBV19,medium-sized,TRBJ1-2,CASTPVFSTFGYTF
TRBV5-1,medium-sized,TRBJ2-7,CASSLDGGGAYEQYF
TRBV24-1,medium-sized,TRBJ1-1,CATSDFGRSEAFF
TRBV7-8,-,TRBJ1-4,CASSEVSGNEKLFF
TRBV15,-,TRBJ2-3,CATSTLAGGPTDTQYF
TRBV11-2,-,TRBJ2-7,CASSLNVLADRYEQYF
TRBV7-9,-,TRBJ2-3,CASSSGTSGNTDTQYF
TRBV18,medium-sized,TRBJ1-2,CASSPTRQGFDGYTF
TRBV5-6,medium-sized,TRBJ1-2,CASSTGTGELYGYTF
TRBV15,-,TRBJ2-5,CATSPLAGLQETQYF
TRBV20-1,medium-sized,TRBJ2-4,CSARTVGGGNIQYF
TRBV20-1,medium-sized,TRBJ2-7,CSGKDFSTYEQYF